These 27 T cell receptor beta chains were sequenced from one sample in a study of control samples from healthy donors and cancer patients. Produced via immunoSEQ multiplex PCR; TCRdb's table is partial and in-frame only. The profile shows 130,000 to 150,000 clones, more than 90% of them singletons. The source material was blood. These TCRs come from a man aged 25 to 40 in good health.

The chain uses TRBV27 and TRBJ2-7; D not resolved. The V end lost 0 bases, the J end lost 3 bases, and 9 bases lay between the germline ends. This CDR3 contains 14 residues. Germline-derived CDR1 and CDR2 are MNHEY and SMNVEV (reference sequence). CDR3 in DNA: TGTGCCAGCAGTTTATCGCCGGATTTCTACGAGCAGTACTTC. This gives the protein CASSLSPDFYEQYF.

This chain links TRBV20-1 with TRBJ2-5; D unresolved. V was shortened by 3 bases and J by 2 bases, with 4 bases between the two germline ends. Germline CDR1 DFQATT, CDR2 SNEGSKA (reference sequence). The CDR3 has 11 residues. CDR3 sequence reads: CSARGQETQYF. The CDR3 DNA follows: TGCAGTGCTAGGGGTCAAGAGACCCAGTACTTC.

CDR3 coding DNA: TGTGCCAGCTCACCACCGCAACTTACCTTCCCCGGGGAGCTGTTTTTT. It is translated as CASSPPQLTFPGELFF. This chain joins TRBV18 and TRBJ2-2; D is unresolved. Trimming removed 0 bases from V and 6 bases from J, with 14 bases in between. CDR1 is KGHSH, CDR2 LQKENI, per germline. This CDR3 has 16 amino acids.

DNA for the CDR3: TGTGCCAGCAGTCCCCGGACAGGGGTGAGGGAAAAACTGTTTTTT. Its translation: CASSPRTGVREKLFF. The rearrangement links TRBV27 to TRBJ1-4; TRBD1 matches at 9 bases. Germline lookup yields CDR1 MNHEY and CDR2 SMNVEV (reference sequence). The CDR3 is 15 residues long. V lost 5 bases and J lost 8; bases outside the gene matches: 9.

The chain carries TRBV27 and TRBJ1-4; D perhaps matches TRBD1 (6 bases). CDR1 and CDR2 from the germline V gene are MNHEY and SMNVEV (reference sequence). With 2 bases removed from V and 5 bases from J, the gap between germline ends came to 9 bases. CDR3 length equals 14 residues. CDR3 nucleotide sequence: TGTGCCAGCAGTTTAGCGGGGGCAAATGAAAAACTGTTTTTT. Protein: CASSLAGANEKLFF.

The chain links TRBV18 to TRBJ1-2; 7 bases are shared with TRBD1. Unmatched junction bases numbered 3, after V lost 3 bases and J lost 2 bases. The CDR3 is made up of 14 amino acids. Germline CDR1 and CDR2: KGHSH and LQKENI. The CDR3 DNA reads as TGTGCCAGCTCACCCCAGGGGGAAAACTATGGCTACACCTTC. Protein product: CASSPQGENYGYTF.

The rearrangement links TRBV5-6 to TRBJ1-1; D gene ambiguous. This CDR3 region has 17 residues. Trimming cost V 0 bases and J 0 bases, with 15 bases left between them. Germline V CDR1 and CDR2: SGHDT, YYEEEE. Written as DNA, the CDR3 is TGTGCCAGCAGCTTGGAAGGTCGCAGAGCTATGAACACTGAAGCTTTCTTT. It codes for CASSLEGRRAMNTEAFF.

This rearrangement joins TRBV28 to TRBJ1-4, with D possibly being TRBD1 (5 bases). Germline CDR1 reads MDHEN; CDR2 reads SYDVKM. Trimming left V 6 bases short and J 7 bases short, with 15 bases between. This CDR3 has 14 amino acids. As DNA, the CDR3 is TGTGCCAGCAGCACAATCGGGGGAGGTGAAAAACTGTTTTTT. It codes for CASSTIGGGEKLFF.

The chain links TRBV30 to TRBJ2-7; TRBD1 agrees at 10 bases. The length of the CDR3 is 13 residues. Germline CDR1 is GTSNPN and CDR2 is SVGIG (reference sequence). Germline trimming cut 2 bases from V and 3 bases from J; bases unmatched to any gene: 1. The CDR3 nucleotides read TGTGCCTGGAGTTGGGACAGGGGCTACGAGCAGTACTTC. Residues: CAWSWDRGYEQYF. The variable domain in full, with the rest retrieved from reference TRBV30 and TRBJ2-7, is SQTIHQWPATLVQPVGSPLSLECTVEGTSNPNLYWYRQAAGRGLQLLFYSVGIGQISSEVPQNLSASRPQDRQFILSSKKLLLSDSGFYLCAWSWDRGYEQYFGPGTRLTVT.

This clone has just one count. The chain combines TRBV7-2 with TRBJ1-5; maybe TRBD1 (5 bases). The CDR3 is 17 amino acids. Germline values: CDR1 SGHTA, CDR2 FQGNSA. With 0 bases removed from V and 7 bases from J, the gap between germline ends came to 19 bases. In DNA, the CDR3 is TGTGCCAGCAGCTTAGCAGGGCCGGGGCAGGGCTTCCAGCCCCAGCATTTT. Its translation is CASSLAGPGQGFQPQHF. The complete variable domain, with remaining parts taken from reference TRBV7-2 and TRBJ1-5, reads GAGVSQSPSNKVTEKGKDVELRCDPISGHTALYWYRQSLGQGLEFLIYFQGNSAPDKSGLPSDRFSAERTGGSVSTLTIQRTQQEDSAVYLCASSLAGPGQGFQPQHFGDGTRLSIL.

CDR3 residues: CASSITQGMNTEAFF. The CDR3 DNA reads as TGTGCCAGTAGTATAACTCAGGGAATGAACACTGAAGCTTTCTTT. V is TRBV19 and J is TRBJ1-1, with D possibly TRBD1 on 5 matching bases. CDR3 size: 15 residues. V shed 2 bases and J shed 0 bases, with 10 bases lying between them. Germline assignment: CDR1 LNHDA and CDR2 SQIVND (reference sequence).

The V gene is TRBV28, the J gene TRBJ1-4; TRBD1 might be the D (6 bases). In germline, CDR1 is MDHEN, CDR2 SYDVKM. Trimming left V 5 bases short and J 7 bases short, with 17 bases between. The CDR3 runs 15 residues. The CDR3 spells CASSLNREASEKLFF. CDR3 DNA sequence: TGTGCCAGCAGTCTGAACAGGGAGGCTAGTGAAAAACTGTTTTTT.

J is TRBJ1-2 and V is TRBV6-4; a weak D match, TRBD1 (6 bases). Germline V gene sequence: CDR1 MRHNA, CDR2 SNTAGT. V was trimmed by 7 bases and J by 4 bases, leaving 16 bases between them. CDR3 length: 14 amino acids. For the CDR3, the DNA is TGTGCCAGCAAGGGACATCTCCAAAGCTATGGCTACACCTTC. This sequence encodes CASKGHLQSYGYTF.

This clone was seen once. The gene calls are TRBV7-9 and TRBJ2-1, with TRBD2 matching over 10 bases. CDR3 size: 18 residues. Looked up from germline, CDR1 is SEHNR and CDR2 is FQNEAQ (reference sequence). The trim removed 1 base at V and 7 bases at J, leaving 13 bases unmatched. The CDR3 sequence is CASSLVYGLAGERNEQFF. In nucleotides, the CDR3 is TGTGCCAGCAGCTTAGTATATGGGCTAGCGGGAGAGAGGAATGAGCAGTTCTTC.

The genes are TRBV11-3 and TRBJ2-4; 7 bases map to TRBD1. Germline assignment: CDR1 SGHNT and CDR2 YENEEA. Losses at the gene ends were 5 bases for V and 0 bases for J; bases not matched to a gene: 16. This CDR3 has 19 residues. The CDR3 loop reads CASSPAAPNRGIAKNIQYF. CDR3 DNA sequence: TGTGCCAGCAGCCCTGCGGCCCCCAACAGGGGTATAGCCAAAAACATTCAGTACTTC.

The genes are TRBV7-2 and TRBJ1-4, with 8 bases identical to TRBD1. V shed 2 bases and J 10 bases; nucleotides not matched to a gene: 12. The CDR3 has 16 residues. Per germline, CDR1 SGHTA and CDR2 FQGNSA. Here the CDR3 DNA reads TGTGCCAGCAGCTTACTACAACAGGGGGGGGCCGCAAAACTGTTTTTT. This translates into CASSLLQQGGAAKLFF.

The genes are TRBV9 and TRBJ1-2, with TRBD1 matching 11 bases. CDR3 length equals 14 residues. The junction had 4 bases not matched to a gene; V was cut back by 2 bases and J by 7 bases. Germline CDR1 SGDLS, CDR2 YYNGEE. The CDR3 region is CASSVGQGARGYTF. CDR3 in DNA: TGTGCCAGCAGCGTCGGACAGGGGGCCCGTGGCTACACCTTC.

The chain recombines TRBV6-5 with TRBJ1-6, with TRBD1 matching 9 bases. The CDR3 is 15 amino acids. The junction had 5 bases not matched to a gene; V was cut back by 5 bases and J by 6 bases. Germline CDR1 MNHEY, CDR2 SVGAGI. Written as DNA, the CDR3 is TGTGCCAGCAGTACCTACAGGGGGCCTAATTCACCCCTCCACTTT. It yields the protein CASSTYRGPNSPLHF.

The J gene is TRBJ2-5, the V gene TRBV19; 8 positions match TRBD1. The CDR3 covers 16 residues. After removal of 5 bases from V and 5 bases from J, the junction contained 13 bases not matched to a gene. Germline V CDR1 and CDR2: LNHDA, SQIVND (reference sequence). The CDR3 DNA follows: TGTGCCAGTAGTCTCCCGGACAGGGCCTCCGGGGAGACCCAGTACTTC. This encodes CASSLPDRASGETQYF. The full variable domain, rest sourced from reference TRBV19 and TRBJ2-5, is DGGITQSPKYLFRKEGQNVTLSCEQNLNHDAMYWYRQDPGQGLRLIYYSQIVNDFQKGDIAEGYSVSREKKESFPLTVTSAQKNPTAFYLCASSLPDRASGETQYFGPGTRLLVL.

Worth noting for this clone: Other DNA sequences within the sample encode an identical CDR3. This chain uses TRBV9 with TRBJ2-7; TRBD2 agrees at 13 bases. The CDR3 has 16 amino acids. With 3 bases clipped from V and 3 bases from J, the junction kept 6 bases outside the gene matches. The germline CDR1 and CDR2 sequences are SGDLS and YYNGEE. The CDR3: CASSAGLAGVFYEQYF. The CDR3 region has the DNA TGTGCCAGCAGCGCCGGACTAGCGGGAGTATTCTACGAGCAGTACTTC.

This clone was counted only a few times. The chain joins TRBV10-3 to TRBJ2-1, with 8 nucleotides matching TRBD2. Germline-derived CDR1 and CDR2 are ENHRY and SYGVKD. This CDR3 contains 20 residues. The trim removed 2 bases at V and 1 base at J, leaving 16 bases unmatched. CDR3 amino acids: CAISEPELWGSGISYNEQFF. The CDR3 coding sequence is TGTGCCATCAGTGAGCCTGAGTTGTGGGGTAGCGGGATATCCTACAATGAGCAGTTCTTC.

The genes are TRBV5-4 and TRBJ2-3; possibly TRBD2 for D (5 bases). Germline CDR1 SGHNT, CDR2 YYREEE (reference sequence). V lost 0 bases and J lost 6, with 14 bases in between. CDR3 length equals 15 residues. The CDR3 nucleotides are TGTGCCAGCAGCTTGGTAGCGAGAGGATCGGATACGCAGTATTTT. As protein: CASSLVARGSDTQYF.

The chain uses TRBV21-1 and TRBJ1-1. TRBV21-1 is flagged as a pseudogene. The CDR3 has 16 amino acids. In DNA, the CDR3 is TGTGCCAGCAGCAAAGTCGGTAGGCGGTGGAACACTGAAGCTTTCTTT. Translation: CASSKVGRRWNTEAFF.

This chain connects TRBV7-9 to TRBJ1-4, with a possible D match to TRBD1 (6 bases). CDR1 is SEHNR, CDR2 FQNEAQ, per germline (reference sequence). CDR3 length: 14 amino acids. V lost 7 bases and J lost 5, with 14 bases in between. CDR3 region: CASTMTGGNEKLFF. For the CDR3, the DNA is TGTGCCAGCACCATGACAGGTGGGAATGAAAAACTGTTTTTT.

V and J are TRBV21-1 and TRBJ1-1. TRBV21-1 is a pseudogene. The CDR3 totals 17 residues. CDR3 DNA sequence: TGTGCCAGCAGCATTAAAGATAATCGATCCCCGGGCACTGAAGCTTTCTTT. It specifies CASSIKDNRSPGTEAFF.

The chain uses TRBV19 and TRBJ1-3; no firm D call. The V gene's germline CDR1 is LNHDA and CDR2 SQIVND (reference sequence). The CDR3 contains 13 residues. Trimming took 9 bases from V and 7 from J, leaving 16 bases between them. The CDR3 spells CASGFQGTNTIYF. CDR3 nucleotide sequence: TGTGCCAGCGGGTTTCAAGGTACGAACACCATATATTTT.

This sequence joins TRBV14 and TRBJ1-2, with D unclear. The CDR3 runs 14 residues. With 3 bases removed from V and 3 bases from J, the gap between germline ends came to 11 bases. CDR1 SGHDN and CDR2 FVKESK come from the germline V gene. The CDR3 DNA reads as TGTGCCAGCAGCCATCGCCGAACAGACTATGGCTACACCTTC. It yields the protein CASSHRRTDYGYTF.